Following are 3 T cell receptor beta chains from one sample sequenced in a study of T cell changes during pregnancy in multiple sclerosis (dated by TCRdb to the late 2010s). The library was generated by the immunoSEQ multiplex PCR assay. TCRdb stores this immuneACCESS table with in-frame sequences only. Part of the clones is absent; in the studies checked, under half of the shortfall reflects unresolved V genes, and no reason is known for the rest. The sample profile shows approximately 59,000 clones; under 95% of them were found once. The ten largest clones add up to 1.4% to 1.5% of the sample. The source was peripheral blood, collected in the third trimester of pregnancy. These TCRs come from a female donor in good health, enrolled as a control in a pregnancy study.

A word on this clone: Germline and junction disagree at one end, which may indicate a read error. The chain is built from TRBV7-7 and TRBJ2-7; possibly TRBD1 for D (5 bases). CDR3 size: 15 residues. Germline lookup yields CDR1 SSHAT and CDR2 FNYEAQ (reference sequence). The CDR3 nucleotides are TGTGCTAGCAGCTTAGGTGTAGGGCAGGGCTACGAGCAGTACTTC. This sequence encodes CASSLGVGQGYEQYF.

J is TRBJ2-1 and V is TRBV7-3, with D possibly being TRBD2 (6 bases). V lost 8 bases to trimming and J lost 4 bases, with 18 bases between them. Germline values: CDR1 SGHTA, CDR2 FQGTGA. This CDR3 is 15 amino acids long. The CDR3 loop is CASSQFGGSYNEQFF. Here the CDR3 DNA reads TGTGCCAGCTCTCAATTTGGGGGGTCATACAATGAGCAGTTCTTC. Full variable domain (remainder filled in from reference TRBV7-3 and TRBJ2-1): GAGVSQTPSNKVTEKGKYVELRCDPISGHTALYWYRQSLGQGPEFLIYFQGTGAADDSGLPNDRFFAVRPEGSVSTLKIQRTERGDSAVYLCASSQFGGSYNEQFFGPGTRLTVL.

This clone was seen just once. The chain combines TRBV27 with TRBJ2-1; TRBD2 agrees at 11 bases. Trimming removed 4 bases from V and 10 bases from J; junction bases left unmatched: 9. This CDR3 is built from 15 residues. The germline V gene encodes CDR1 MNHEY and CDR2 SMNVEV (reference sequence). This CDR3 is CASSSSPIAGGEQFF. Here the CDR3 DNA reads TGTGCCAGCAGTTCTTCCCCTATAGCGGGAGGGGAGCAGTTCTTC.